This is a list of T cell receptor beta chains from one sample in a study of CD8+ T cells in alopecia areata. Sequenced by immunoSEQ multiplex PCR; TCRdb stores in-frame clones only, minus some. The sample contains more than 75,000 clones, 41% of which appear only once. The material sequenced was CD4+ T cells sorted from blood. Receptors were obtained from a human donor with alopecia areata. The CDR3 runs from the conserved cysteine through the conserved F or W. Each record gives: V gene, D gene, J gene, clone size, CDR3 DNA, CDR3 protein. A D gene is named only where the DNA matches it firmly. The size of a clone is reported for some rows only, either as once, few or many, or as a class for expanded clones.

V gene: TRBV5-1; D gene: TRBD2; J gene: TRBJ2-7; clone size: -; CDR3 DNA: TGCGCCAGCAGCTCAACTAGCGGAAGCTCCTACGAGCAGTACTTC; CDR3 protein: CASSSTSGSSYEQYF
V gene: TRBV15; D gene: -; J gene: TRBJ2-2; clone size: few; CDR3 DNA: TGTGCCACCAGCAGAGATCCGGGGCACACCGGGGAGCTGTTTTTT; CDR3 protein: CATSRDPGHTGELFF
V gene: TRBV2; D gene: -; J gene: TRBJ2-3; clone size: -; CDR3 DNA: TGTGCCAGCAGTGGACCAGGAGATACGCAGTATTTT; CDR3 protein: CASSGPGDTQYF
V gene: TRBV10-2; D gene: -; J gene: TRBJ2-3; clone size: few; CDR3 DNA: TGCGCCACCCGAGTCGCCGGGAGCACAGATACGCAGTATTTT; CDR3 protein: CATRVAGSTDTQYF
V gene: TRBV2; D gene: -; J gene: TRBJ2-7; clone size: -; CDR3 DNA: TGTGCCAGCAGGGGACACTACGAGCAGTACTTC; CDR3 protein: CASRGHYEQYF
V gene: TRBV30; D gene: TRBD2; J gene: TRBJ2-1; clone size: -; CDR3 DNA: TGTGCCTGGAGTGTAGGGCTAGCGGGAAGCAATGAGCAGTTCTTC; CDR3 protein: CAWSVGLAGSNEQFF
V gene: TRBV2; D gene: TRBD1; J gene: TRBJ2-7; clone size: -; CDR3 DNA: TGTGCCAGCGGCCCCGGGACAGGGCCCTACGAGCAGTACTTC; CDR3 protein: CASGPGTGPYEQYF
V gene: TRBV15; D gene: -; J gene: TRBJ2-7; clone size: few; CDR3 DNA: TGTGCCACCAGCAGTTCGGGCTACGAGCAGTACTTC; CDR3 protein: CATSSSGYEQYF
V gene: TRBV5-1; D gene: -; J gene: TRBJ2-7; clone size: -; CDR3 DNA: TGCGCCAGCAGCTCCGGGACGGCCGTCCACGAGCAGTACTTC; CDR3 protein: CASSSGTAVHEQYF
V gene: TRBV7-9; D gene: -; J gene: TRBJ1-5; clone size: few; CDR3 DNA: TGTGCCCGCCTGCTCAAGCTTCCGGTGAGCCAGCATTTT; CDR3 protein: CARLLKLPVSQHF
V gene: TRBV6-6; D gene: -; J gene: TRBJ1-5; clone size: -; CDR3 DNA: TGTGCCAGCAGTTTCGGGGCTGGTAGCAATCAGCCCCAGCATTTT; CDR3 protein: CASSFGAGSNQPQHF
V gene: TRBV5-1; D gene: TRBD1; J gene: TRBJ2-1; clone size: -; CDR3 DNA: TGCGCCAGCAGCTTTAGGACAGGGAGCTCCTACAATGAGCAGTTCTTC; CDR3 protein: CASSFRTGSSYNEQFF
V gene: TRBV6-5; D gene: TRBD1; J gene: TRBJ1-2; clone size: -; CDR3 DNA: TGTGCCAGCAGTAAGACAGGGGGCGATGGCTACACCTTC; CDR3 protein: CASSKTGGDGYTF
V gene: TRBV6-5; D gene: -; J gene: TRBJ2-1; clone size: few; CDR3 DNA: TGTGCCAGCAGTGAAGTCAACCGCAATGAGCAGTTCTTC; CDR3 protein: CASSEVNRNEQFF
V gene: TRBV7-3; D gene: -; J gene: TRBJ1-2; clone size: -; CDR3 DNA: TGTGCCAGCAGCTTAACCGGACAGTCCTTGATCTTC; CDR3 protein: CASSLTGQSLIF
V gene: TRBV7-2; D gene: TRBD2; J gene: TRBJ2-7; clone size: -; CDR3 DNA: TGTGCCAGCAGCCCCGGGACTAGCATGAACGAGCAGTACTTC; CDR3 protein: CASSPGTSMNEQYF
V gene: TRBV30; D gene: TRBD2; J gene: TRBJ2-7; clone size: -; CDR3 DNA: TGTGCCTTTACTAGCGGGAGGGCCTGGGAGCAGTACTTC; CDR3 protein: CAFTSGRAWEQYF
V gene: TRBV7-3; D gene: -; J gene: TRBJ2-1; clone size: -; CDR3 DNA: TGTGCCAGCAGCTTACCCCCGCGCAATGAGCAGTTCTTC; CDR3 protein: CASSLPPRNEQFF
V gene: TRBV14; D gene: -; J gene: TRBJ2-3; clone size: -; CDR3 DNA: TGTGCCAGCAGCCAAGATTTGTCGTCGGCGCAGTATTTT; CDR3 protein: CASSQDLSSAQYF
V gene: TRBV7-2; D gene: -; J gene: TRBJ2-5; clone size: -; CDR3 DNA: TGTGCCAGCAGCTTAGAAGGAAGGCAAGAGACCCAGTACTTC; CDR3 protein: CASSLEGRQETQYF
V gene: TRBV7-7; D gene: -; J gene: TRBJ2-3; clone size: -; CDR3 DNA: TGTGCTAGCAGCAACCTCACGGGCACCCGAGGGACAGATACGCAGTATTTT; CDR3 protein: CASSNLTGTRGTDTQYF
V gene: TRBV30; D gene: -; J gene: TRBJ1-2; clone size: few; CDR3 DNA: TGTGCCTGGAGTGTTCTGAATGGCTACACCTTC; CDR3 protein: CAWSVLNGYTF
V gene: TRBV7-2; D gene: -; J gene: TRBJ2-5; clone size: -; CDR3 DNA: TGTGCCAGCAGCTTATACGGGCGGGGAGAGACCCAGTACTTC; CDR3 protein: CASSLYGRGETQYF
V gene: TRBV7-8; D gene: -; J gene: TRBJ2-3; clone size: -; CDR3 DNA: TGTGCCAGCAGCTTAGCGGGAGTAAGCCTTGGCACAGATACGCAGTATTTT; CDR3 protein: CASSLAGVSLGTDTQYF
V gene: TRBV30; D gene: -; J gene: TRBJ1-6; clone size: -; CDR3 DNA: TGTGCCTGGAGCGGTACAGGTGGATTGTCACCCCTCCACTTT; CDR3 protein: CAWSGTGGLSPLHF
V gene: TRBV7-2; D gene: -; J gene: TRBJ2-7; clone size: -; CDR3 DNA: TGTGCCAGCAGCAGAGGTGGGGGGGCCGGCTACGAGCAGTACTTC; CDR3 protein: CASSRGGGAGYEQYF
V gene: TRBV6-6; D gene: -; J gene: TRBJ2-7; clone size: -; CDR3 DNA: TGTGCCAGCAGGCTCTCCGGGATTGTTGACGAGCAGTACTTC; CDR3 protein: CASRLSGIVDEQYF